One and the same sample provided the 16 T cell receptor beta chains below, sequenced in a study of blood T cell repertoires in COVID-19. The table came from immunoSEQ multiplex PCR; TCRdb's copy has only in-frame clones and leaves some out. The sample carries under 250,000 clones, around 81% recorded once. The specimen sequenced was peripheral blood. These receptors all come from a woman in her sixties with active or convalescent COVID-19.

The chain couples TRBV20-1 to TRBJ1-5; TRBD1 is a possible D gene (5 bases). Deletions cut 5 bases from V and 4 bases from J, with 6 bases between. There are 11 residues in the CDR3. Per the germline V gene, CDR1 is DFQATT and CDR2 is SNEGSKA (reference sequence). The CDR3 protein is CSARQNQPQHF. The CDR3 nucleotides read TGCAGTGCTCGACAGAATCAGCCCCAGCATTTT.

The chain has TRBV25-1 and TRBJ2-7; 7 positions agree with TRBD1. Trimming cost V 2 bases and J 3 bases; bases outside gene matches: 7. The CDR3 runs 15 residues. Germline V gene data show CDR1 as MGHDK and CDR2 as SYGVNS. The CDR3 is CASSETGVRDYEQYF. DNA for the CDR3: TGTGCCAGCAGTGAAACAGGGGTTAGGGACTACGAGCAGTACTTC.

The chain is built from TRBV30 and TRBJ2-7; 11 bases fit TRBD2. V trimming: 2 bases; J trimming: 4 bases; junction bases outside the gene matches: 10. Germline assignment: CDR1 GTSNPN and CDR2 SVGIG (reference sequence). The CDR3 contains 16 residues. CDR3 sequence (DNA): TGTGCCTGGAGTCGCACCACTAGCGGGAGAATATACGAGCAGTACTTC. Protein: CAWSRTTSGRIYEQYF.

The rearrangement joins TRBV19 to TRBJ2-3; D gene ambiguous. Germline CDR1 LNHDA, CDR2 SQIVND (reference sequence). Trimming left V 6 bases short and J 2 bases short, with 18 bases between. The CDR3 is 16 residues long. In DNA, the CDR3 is TGTGCCAGTAGCGCCGGGTCCTTAGTCCTCACAGATACGCAGTATTTT. Its protein is CASSAGSLVLTDTQYF.

The chain joins TRBV28 to TRBJ1-1; 9 bases fit TRBD1. This CDR3 comprises 14 residues. V lost 6 bases and J lost 5; bases outside the gene matches: 7. Germline V gene sequence: CDR1 MDHEN, CDR2 SYDVKM. CDR3 DNA: TGTGCCAGCAGACAACAGGGGGCGCTAACTGAAGCTTTCTTT. This codes for CASRQQGALTEAFF.

V usage is TRBV7-8 and J usage is TRBJ2-1; 13 bases align to TRBD2. Trimming took 5 bases from V and 9 from J; bases not matched to a gene: 10. This CDR3 contains 16 residues. In germline, CDR1 is SGHVS, CDR2 FQNEAQ. The CDR3: CASSGGLAGAPSEQFF. The CDR3, as DNA: TGTGCCAGCAGCGGAGGACTAGCGGGAGCTCCTAGTGAGCAGTTCTTC.

The chain links TRBV3-1 (or the pseudogene TRBV3-2) to TRBJ2-5; D may be TRBD1 (6 bases). The germline V and J ends were trimmed by 3 bases and 5 bases, with 16 bases remaining between them. The CDR3 covers 15 residues. Germline V gene data show CDR1 as LGHDT and CDR2 as YNNKEL (reference sequence). The CDR3 DNA reads TGTGCCAGCAGCCAGACCCCCCAGGGGTGGGAGACCCAGTACTTC. Protein: CASSQTPQGWETQYF.

The gene calls are TRBV5-5 and TRBJ2-5, with 10 bases identical to TRBD2. The V and J ends lost 3 bases and 2 bases, in that order; junction bases with no gene match: 7. There are 16 residues in the CDR3. Germline loops: CDR1 SGHKS, CDR2 YYEKEE (reference sequence). The CDR3 is CASSWVAGGPQETQYF. The CDR3 DNA reads TGTGCCAGCAGCTGGGTAGCGGGAGGCCCACAAGAGACCCAGTACTTC.

The rearrangement links TRBV6-5 to TRBJ1-2; perhaps TRBD1 as D (6 bases). V was cut by 4 bases and J by 2 bases, with 8 bases left in between. This CDR3 comprises 13 residues. Germline V gives CDR1 MNHEY, CDR2 SVGAGI. The CDR3 loop reads CASSSGQNYGYTF. CDR3 DNA sequence: TGTGCCAGCAGTTCGGGACAAAACTATGGCTACACCTTC.

J is TRBJ1-2 and V is TRBV9; D is possibly TRBD1 (6 bases). Germline CDR1 and CDR2: SGDLS and YYNGEE. The CDR3 is made up of 18 amino acids. The germline V and J ends were trimmed by 0 bases and 1 base, with 19 bases remaining between them. CDR3 protein: CASSVAVSGAGVNYGYTF. Here the CDR3 DNA reads TGTGCCAGCAGCGTAGCCGTATCCGGGGCAGGGGTTAACTATGGCTACACCTTC. Drawing the rest from reference TRBV9 and TRBJ1-2, the complete variable domain is DSGVTQTPKHLITATGQRVTLRCSPRSGDLSVYWYQQSLDQGLQFLIQYYNGEERAKGNILERFSAQQFPDLHSELNLSSLELGDSALYFCASSVAVSGAGVNYGYTFGSGTRLTVV.

This clone occurred a few times. V is TRBV7-9 and J is TRBJ2-1; D perhaps matches TRBD1 (6 bases). The ends were cut back, 5 bases at V and 5 bases at J, with 16 bases in the middle. The CDR3 is made up of 15 amino acids. CDR1 SEHNR and CDR2 FQNEAQ come from the germline V gene (reference sequence). The CDR3, as DNA: TGTGCCAGCAGCGACGGACAGAGCTTCCACAATGAGCAGTTCTTC. This codes for CASSDGQSFHNEQFF.

The chain uses TRBV7-3 and TRBJ2-1; 9 nucleotides line up with TRBD2. V was pared by 6 bases and J by 7 bases, with 10 bases of the junction left unmatched. The CDR3 runs 15 residues. Germline V lookup: CDR1 SGHTA, CDR2 FQGTGA. The CDR3 loop is CASRDRSGGRNEQFF. The DNA for the CDR3 is TGTGCCAGCAGGGACCGTAGCGGGGGTCGGAATGAGCAGTTCTTC.

J is TRBJ1-2 and V is TRBV5-1; 11 bases agree with TRBD1. The CDR3 length is 15 residues. The V segment lost 4 bases and the J segment 3 bases; nucleotides outside the gene matches: 5. Germline V gives CDR1 SGHRS, CDR2 YFSETQ. CDR3 in DNA: TGCGCCAGCAGCCCCCGGACAGGGGGCGACTATGGCTACACCTTC. This codes for CASSPRTGGDYGYTF.

This sequence joins TRBV6-2 or TRBV6-3 and TRBJ2-5, with TRBD2 matching over 9 bases. The germline V gene has CDR1 MNHEY and CDR2 SVGEGT. V shed 4 bases and J 2 bases; nucleotides not matched to a gene: 5. CDR3 length equals 15 residues. In DNA form, the CDR3 reads TGTGCCAGCAGTTTAACTAGCGGGCTTCAAGAGACCCAGTACTTC. It specifies CASSLTSGLQETQYF.

The chain joins TRBV5-4 to TRBJ2-1, with 12 bases fitting TRBD2. V trimming: 3 bases; J trimming: 6 bases; junction bases outside the gene matches: 10. Germline V lookup: CDR1 SGHNT, CDR2 YYREEE (reference sequence). This CDR3 comprises 17 residues. The CDR3 sequence is CASSWDPGLAGFNEQFF. DNA of the CDR3: TGTGCCAGCAGCTGGGACCCGGGACTAGCGGGCTTCAATGAGCAGTTCTTC.

CDR3 bases: TGCGCCAGCAGCTCCCTCGGAGTCCCCACTGAAGCTTTCTTT. Amino acid sequence: CASSSLGVPTEAFF. The chain recombines TRBV5-1 with TRBJ1-1; D gene uncertain. The CDR3 extends over 14 amino acids. The V gene's germline CDR1 is SGHRS and CDR2 YFSETQ. The germline V and J ends were trimmed by 3 bases and 4 bases, with 13 bases remaining between them.